Listed below are T cell receptor beta chains from one sample, sequenced in a study of shared clonotypes between healthy human individuals. Generated by immunoSEQ multiplex PCR, the TCRdb table keeps only in-frame clones and is missing some. This table holds 2,500,000 or so clones, approximately 90% found once. Sequenced: naive CD4+ T cells sorted from blood. Receptors were obtained from a young man in good health. Both conserved end residues are part of each CDR3. D genes are given only for firm matches. Part of the rows lack a size; the others show once, few, many or a class for expanded clones.

TRBJ2-1,TRBV4-1,NA,NA,13,CASSQPRDNEQFF,TGCGCCAGCAGCCAACCCAGAGACAATGAGCAGTTCTTC
TRBJ2-1,TRBV5-4,TRBD2,NA,16,CASSPGLAGGYNEQFF,TGTGCCAGCAGCCCGGGACTAGCGGGGGGCTACAATGAGCAGTTCTTC
TRBJ1-1,TRBV7-9,NA,few,12,CASSKQNTEAFF,TGTGCCAGCAGCAAACAGAACACTGAAGCTTTCTTT
TRBJ1-1,TRBV11-2,NA,NA,13,CASSLKVGTEAFF,TGTGCCAGCAGCTTAAAGGTCGGCACTGAAGCTTTCTTT
TRBJ2-7,TRBV10-3,TRBD1,NA,13,CAISGQASYEQYF,TGTGCCATCTCGGGACAGGCGTCCTACGAGCAGTACTTC
TRBJ2-1,TRBV7-9,NA,NA,14,CASSWGNGYNEQFF,TGTGCCAGCAGCTGGGGAAATGGGTACAATGAGCAGTTCTTC
TRBJ2-1,TRBV4-2,NA,few,15,CASSQAPTSFNEQFF,TGTGCCAGCAGCCAGGCCCCTACTAGCTTCAATGAGCAGTTCTTC
TRBJ2-1,TRBV6-5,NA,NA,15,CASSYSIGPYNEQFF,TGTGCCAGCAGTTACTCGATTGGGCCGTACAATGAGCAGTTCTTC
TRBJ2-3,TRBV18,TRBD2,NA,16,CASSAGLAPSTDTQYF,TGTGCCAGCTCGGCTGGACTAGCACCTAGCACAGATACGCAGTATTTT
TRBJ1-2,TRBV14,NA,NA,17,CASSQVLLVGSNYGYTF,TGTGCCAGCAGCCAAGTTCTACTCGTCGGCAGTAACTATGGCTACACCTTC
TRBJ1-1,TRBV11-3,NA,NA,15,CASSQGNQPNTEAFF,TGTGCCAGCAGCCAGGGAAATCAGCCGAACACTGAAGCTTTCTTT
TRBJ1-5,TRBV15,NA,NA,14,CATSRDFGDQPQHF,TGTGCCACCAGCAGAGATTTTGGAGATCAGCCCCAGCATTTT
TRBJ2-2,TRBV19,NA,NA,14,CASSVGLLTGELFF,TGTGCCAGTAGTGTGGGGCTACTCACCGGGGAGCTGTTTTTT
TRBJ1-5,TRBV16,NA,few,16,CASSPLPRDSNQPQHF,TGTGCCAGCAGCCCCTTGCCGCGGGATAGCAATCAGCCCCAGCATTTT
TRBJ2-5,TRBV5-4,NA,NA,14,CASSPGGSSETQYF,TGTGCCAGCAGCCCCGGGGGTAGCTCGGAGACCCAGTACTTC